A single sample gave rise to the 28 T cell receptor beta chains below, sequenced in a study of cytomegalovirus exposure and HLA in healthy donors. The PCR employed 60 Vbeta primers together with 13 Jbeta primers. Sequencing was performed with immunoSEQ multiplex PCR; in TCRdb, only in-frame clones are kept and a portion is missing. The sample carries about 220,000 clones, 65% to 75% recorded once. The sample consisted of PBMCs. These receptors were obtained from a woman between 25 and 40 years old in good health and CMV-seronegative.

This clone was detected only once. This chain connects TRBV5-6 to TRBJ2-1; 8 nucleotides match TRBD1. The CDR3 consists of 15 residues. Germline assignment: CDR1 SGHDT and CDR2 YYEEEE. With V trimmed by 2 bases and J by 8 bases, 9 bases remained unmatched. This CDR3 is CASSFRRQGSDEQFF. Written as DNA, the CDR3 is TGTGCCAGCAGCTTTAGACGACAGGGGAGCGATGAGCAGTTCTTC.

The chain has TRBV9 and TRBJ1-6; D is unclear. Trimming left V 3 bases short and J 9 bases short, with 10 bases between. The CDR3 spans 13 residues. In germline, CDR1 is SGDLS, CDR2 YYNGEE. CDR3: CASSALLGSPLHF. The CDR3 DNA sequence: TGTGCCAGCAGCGCCCTACTTGGTTCACCCCTCCACTTT. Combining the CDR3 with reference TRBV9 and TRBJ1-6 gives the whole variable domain DSGVTQTPKHLITATGQRVTLRCSPRSGDLSVYWYQQSLDQGLQFLIQYYNGEERAKGNILERFSAQQFPDLHSELNLSSLELGDSALYFCASSALLGSPLHFGNGTRLTVT.

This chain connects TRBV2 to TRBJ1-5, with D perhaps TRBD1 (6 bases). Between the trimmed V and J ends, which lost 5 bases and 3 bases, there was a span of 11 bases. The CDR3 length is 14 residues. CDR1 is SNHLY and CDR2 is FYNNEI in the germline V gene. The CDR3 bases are TGTGCCAGCAGTACCGGACAGTACAATCAGCCCCAGCATTTT. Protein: CASSTGQYNQPQHF.

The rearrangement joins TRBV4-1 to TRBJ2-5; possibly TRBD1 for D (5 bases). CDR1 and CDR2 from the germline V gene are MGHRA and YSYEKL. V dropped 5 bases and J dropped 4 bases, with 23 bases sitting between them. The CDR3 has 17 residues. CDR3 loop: CASSRQGGGVGPETQYF. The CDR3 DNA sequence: TGCGCCAGCAGCAGGCAGGGCGGCGGAGTGGGGCCAGAGACCCAGTACTTC.

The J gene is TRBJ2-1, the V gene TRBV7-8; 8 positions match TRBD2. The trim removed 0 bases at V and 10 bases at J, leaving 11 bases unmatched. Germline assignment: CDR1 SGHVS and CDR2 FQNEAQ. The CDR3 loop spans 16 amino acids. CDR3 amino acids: CASSLARASGHHEQFF. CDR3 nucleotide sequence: TGTGCCAGCAGCTTAGCGAGGGCTAGCGGGCACCACGAGCAGTTCTTC.

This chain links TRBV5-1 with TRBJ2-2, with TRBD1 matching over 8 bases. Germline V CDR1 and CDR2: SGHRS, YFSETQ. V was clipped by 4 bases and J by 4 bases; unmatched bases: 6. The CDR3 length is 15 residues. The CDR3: CASSPRQGSTGELFF. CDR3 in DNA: TGCGCCAGCAGCCCAAGACAGGGGAGCACCGGGGAGCTGTTTTTT.

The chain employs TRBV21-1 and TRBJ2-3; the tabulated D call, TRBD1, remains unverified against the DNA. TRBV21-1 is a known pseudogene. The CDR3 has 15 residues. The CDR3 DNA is TGTGCCAGCAGTGCCGGGACAGGGAGGGCAGATACGCAGTATTTT. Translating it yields CASSAGTGRADTQYF.

The CDR3 spells CASSLTGGSIREQYF. CDR3 in DNA: TGTGCCAGCAGCTTGACGGGAGGGTCTATTCGGGAGCAGTACTTC. The V call is TRBV7-9, the J call TRBJ2-7; 8 bases match TRBD2. This CDR3 has 15 residues. After removal of 3 bases from V and 7 bases from J, the junction contained 11 bases not matched to a gene. The germline CDR1 and CDR2 sequences are SEHNR and FQNEAQ (reference sequence).

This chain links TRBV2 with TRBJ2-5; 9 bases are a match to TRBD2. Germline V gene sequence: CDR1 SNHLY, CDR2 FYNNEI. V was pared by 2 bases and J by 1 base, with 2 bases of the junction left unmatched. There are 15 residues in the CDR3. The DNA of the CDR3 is TGTGCCAGCAGTGAACTAGCGGGGATCCAAGAGACCCAGTACTTC. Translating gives CASSELAGIQETQYF.

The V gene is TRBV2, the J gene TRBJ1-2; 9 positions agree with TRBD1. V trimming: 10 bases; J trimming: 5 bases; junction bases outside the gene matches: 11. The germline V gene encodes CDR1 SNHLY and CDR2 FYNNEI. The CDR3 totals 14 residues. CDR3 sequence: CATHDGDRAYGYTF. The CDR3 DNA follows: TGTGCCACCCACGACGGGGACAGGGCGTATGGCTACACCTTC.

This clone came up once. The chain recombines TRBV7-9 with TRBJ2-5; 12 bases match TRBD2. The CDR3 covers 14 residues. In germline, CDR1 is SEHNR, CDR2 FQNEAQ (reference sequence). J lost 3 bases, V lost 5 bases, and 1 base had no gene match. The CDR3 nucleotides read TGTGCCAGCAGCCGGACTAGCGGGAAAGAGACCCAGTACTTC. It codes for CASSRTSGKETQYF.

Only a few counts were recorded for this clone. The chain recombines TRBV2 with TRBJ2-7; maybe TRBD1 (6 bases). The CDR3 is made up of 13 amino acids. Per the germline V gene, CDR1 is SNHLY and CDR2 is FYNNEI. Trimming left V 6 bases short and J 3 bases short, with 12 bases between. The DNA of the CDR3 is TGTGCCAGCAGCTCAGGGGACATCTACGAGCAGTACTTC. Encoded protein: CASSSGDIYEQYF.

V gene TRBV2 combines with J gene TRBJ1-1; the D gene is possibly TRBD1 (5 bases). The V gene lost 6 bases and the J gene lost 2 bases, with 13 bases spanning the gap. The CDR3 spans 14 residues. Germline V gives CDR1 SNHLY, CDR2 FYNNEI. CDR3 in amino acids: CASRATAHNTEAFF. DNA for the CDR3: TGTGCCAGCAGGGCGACAGCCCATAACACTGAAGCTTTCTTT.

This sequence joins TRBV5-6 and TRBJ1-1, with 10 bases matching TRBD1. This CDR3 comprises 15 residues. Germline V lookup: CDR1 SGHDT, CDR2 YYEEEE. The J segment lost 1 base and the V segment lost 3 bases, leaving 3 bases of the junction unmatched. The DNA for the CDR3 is TGTGCCAGCAGCTCCGGGACAGGGGAGAACACTGAAGCTTTCTTT. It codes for CASSSGTGENTEAFF.

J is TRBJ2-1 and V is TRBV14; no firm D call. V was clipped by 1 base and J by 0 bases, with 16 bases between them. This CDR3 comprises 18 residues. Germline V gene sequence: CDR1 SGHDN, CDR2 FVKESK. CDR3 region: CASSQVLRGIGSYNEQFF. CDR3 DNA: TGTGCCAGCAGCCAAGTTTTAAGAGGTATTGGCTCCTACAATGAGCAGTTCTTC.

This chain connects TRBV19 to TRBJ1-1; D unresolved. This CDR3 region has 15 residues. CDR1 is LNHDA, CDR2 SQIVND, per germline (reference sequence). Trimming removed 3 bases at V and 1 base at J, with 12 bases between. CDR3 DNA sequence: TGTGCCAGTAGTATCCCCTTTACACCGAACACTGAAGCTTTCTTT. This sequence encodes CASSIPFTPNTEAFF.

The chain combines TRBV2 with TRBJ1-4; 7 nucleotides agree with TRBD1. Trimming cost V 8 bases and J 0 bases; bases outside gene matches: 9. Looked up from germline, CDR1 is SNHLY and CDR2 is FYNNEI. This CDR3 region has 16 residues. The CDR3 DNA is TGTGCCAGCGTGTGGGACAGTGTTGCAACTAATGAAAAACTGTTTTTT. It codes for CASVWDSVATNEKLFF.

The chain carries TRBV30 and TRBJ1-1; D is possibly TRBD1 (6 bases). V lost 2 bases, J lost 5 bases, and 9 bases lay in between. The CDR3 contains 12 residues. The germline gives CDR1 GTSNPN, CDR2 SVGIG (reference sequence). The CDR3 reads CAWSWQGTEAFF. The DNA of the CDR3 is TGTGCCTGGAGTTGGCAGGGGACTGAAGCTTTCTTT.

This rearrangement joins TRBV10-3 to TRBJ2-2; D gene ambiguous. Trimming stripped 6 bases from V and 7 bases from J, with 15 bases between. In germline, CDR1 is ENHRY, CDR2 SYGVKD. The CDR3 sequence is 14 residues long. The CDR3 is CAISLSDSSGELFF. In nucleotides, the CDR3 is TGTGCCATCAGCCTCTCTGACTCCAGCGGGGAGCTGTTTTTT.

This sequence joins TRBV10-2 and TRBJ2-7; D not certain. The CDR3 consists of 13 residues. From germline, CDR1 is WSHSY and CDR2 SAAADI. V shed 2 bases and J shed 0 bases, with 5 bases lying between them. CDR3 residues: CASSEGLSYEQYF. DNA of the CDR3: TGCGCCAGCAGTGAGGGGCTCTCCTACGAGCAGTACTTC.

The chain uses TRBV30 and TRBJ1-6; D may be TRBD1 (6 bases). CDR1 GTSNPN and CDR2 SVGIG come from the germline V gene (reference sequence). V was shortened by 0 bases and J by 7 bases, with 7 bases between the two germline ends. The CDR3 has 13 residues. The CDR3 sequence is CAWSVRGNSPLHF. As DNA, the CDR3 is TGTGCCTGGAGTGTAAGGGGGAATTCACCCCTCCACTTT.

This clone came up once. The CDR3 is CSAGDSEREQYF. In DNA form, the CDR3 reads TGCAGCGCGGGGGACAGTGAGCGGGAGCAGTACTTC. This rearrangement joins TRBV29-1 to TRBJ2-7, with a possible D match to TRBD1 (7 bases). Germline assignment: CDR1 SQVTM and CDR2 ANQGSEA. V was pared by 7 bases and J by 7 bases, with 17 bases between. The CDR3 totals 12 residues.

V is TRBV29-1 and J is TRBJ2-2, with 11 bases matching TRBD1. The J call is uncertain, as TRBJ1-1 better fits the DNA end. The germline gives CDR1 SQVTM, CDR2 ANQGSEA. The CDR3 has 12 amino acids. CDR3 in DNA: TGCGCCGCGGACAGGGGGCGAACTGAAGCTTTCTTT. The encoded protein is CAADRGRTEAFF.

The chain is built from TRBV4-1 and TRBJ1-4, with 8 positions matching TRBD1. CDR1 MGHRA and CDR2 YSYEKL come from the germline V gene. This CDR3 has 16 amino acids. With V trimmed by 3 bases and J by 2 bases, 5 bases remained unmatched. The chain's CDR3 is CASSQAYRGTNEKLFF. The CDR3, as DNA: TGCGCCAGCAGCCAGGCCTACAGGGGGACTAATGAAAAACTGTTTTTT.

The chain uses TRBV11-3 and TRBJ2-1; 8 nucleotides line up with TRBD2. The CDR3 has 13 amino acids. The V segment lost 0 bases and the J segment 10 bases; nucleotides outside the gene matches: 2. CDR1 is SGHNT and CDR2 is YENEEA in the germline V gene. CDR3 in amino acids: CASSLDGTREQFF. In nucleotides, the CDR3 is TGTGCCAGCAGCTTAGATGGGACTAGGGAGCAGTTCTTC.

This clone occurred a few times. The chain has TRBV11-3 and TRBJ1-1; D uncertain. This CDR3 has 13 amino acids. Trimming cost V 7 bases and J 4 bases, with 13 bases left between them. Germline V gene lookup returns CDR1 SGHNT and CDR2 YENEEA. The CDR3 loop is CASTPYGATEAFF. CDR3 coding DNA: TGTGCCAGCACCCCCTACGGAGCCACTGAAGCTTTCTTT.

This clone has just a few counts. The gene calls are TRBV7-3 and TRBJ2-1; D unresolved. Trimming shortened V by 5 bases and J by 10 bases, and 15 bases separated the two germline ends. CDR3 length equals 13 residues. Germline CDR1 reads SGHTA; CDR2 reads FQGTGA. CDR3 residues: CASSLLQGVEQFF. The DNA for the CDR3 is TGTGCCAGCAGCCTCCTCCAAGGAGTCGAGCAGTTCTTC.

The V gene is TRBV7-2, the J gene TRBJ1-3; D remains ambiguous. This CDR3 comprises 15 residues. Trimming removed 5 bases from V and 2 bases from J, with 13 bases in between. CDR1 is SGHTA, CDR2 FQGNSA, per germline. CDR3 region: CASSPFAGAGNTIYF. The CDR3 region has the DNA TGTGCCAGCAGCCCTTTCGCGGGAGCTGGAAACACCATATATTTT.